The rows below give T cell receptor beta chains drawn from one sample of a study of blood T cell repertoires in COVID-19. The data were produced by immunoSEQ multiplex PCR, yet TCRdb's version contains in-frame clones alone and is incomplete. This table has under 150,000 clones, 76% appearing once. Sequenced input: peripheral blood. All receptors derive from a woman of 80 years or more with active or convalescent COVID-19. CDR3s include the opening cysteine and the closing phenylalanine or tryptophan. A D gene is named only where the DNA matches it firmly. The size field is filled for only some rows; it gives once, few, many or a size class.

d_call: TRBD1; clone_size: .; v_call: TRBV18; j_call: TRBJ1-2; cdr3_nt: TGTGCCAGCTCACCGGGACAGGGGCATAACTATGGCTACACCTTC; cdr3_aa: CASSPGQGHNYGYTF
d_call: TRBD1; clone_size: many; v_call: TRBV5-6; j_call: TRBJ1-1; cdr3_nt: TGTGCCAGCAGCTTGAGACAGGGTTGGGCTTTCTTT; cdr3_aa: CASSLRQGWAFF
d_call: TRBD1; clone_size: .; v_call: TRBV4-3; j_call: TRBJ2-1; cdr3_nt: TGCGCCAGCAGCCATGGGACAGGGGGCTATGAGCAGTTCTTC; cdr3_aa: CASSHGTGGYEQFF
d_call: .; clone_size: .; v_call: TRBV5-4; j_call: TRBJ1-6; cdr3_nt: TGTGCCAGCAGCCCACAGGGTTATAATTCACCCCTCCACTTT; cdr3_aa: CASSPQGYNSPLHF
d_call: TRBD1; clone_size: .; v_call: TRBV6-5; j_call: TRBJ1-1; cdr3_nt: TGTGCCAGCAGTCAACCGGGACAGGGGGTTGAAGCTTTCTTT; cdr3_aa: CASSQPGQGVEAFF
d_call: .; clone_size: .; v_call: TRBV19; j_call: TRBJ1-5; cdr3_nt: TGTGCCAGTAGTAGGCAGGGCGAGAGTCAGCCCCAGCATTTT; cdr3_aa: CASSRQGESQPQHF
d_call: TRBD1; clone_size: .; v_call: TRBV5-4; j_call: TRBJ1-4; cdr3_nt: TGTGCCAGCAGCGTACCGGGACAGAATGAAAAACTGTTTTTT; cdr3_aa: CASSVPGQNEKLFF
d_call: .; clone_size: .; v_call: TRBV3-1/TRBV3-2; j_call: TRBJ1-4; cdr3_nt: TGTGCCAGCAGCCAAGTCCCCCTGGGGGCTACTAATGAAAAACTGTTTTTT; cdr3_aa: CASSQVPLGATNEKLFF
d_call: TRBD1; clone_size: once; v_call: TRBV6-6; j_call: TRBJ1-2; cdr3_nt: TGTGCCAGCAGGTCTCCGGACAGGGGGTGGTATGGCTACACCTTC; cdr3_aa: CASRSPDRGWYGYTF
d_call: .; clone_size: .; v_call: TRBV2; j_call: TRBJ1-6; cdr3_nt: TGTGCCAGCAGTTCCCCGGGAGCGTATAATTCACCCCTCCACTTT; cdr3_aa: CASSSPGAYNSPLHF
d_call: .; clone_size: .; v_call: TRBV7-6; j_call: TRBJ1-6; cdr3_nt: TGTGCCAGCAGCTTAGATTCTTCTCGTTCACCCCTCCACTTT; cdr3_aa: CASSLDSSRSPLHF
d_call: .; clone_size: .; v_call: TRBV29-1; j_call: TRBJ1-2; cdr3_nt: TGCAGCGTTGAAGCGGGGACTTCTGGCTACACCTTC; cdr3_aa: CSVEAGTSGYTF
d_call: TRBD1; clone_size: .; v_call: TRBV9; j_call: TRBJ1-1; cdr3_nt: TGTGCCAGCAGCGTAGGGGGACAGGGTGACACTGAAGCTTTCTTT; cdr3_aa: CASSVGGQGDTEAFF
d_call: .; clone_size: .; v_call: TRBV7-9; j_call: TRBJ1-1; cdr3_nt: TGTGCCAGCAGCATTACAGGGTCTGCGGAAGCTTTCTTT; cdr3_aa: CASSITGSAEAFF
d_call: TRBD2; clone_size: .; v_call: TRBV6-1; j_call: TRBJ2-6; cdr3_nt: TGTGCCAGCAGTGATCAGCGGGGGGGCCTATCTGGGGCCAACGTCCTGACTTTC; cdr3_aa: CASSDQRGGLSGANVLTF
d_call: TRBD2; clone_size: .; v_call: TRBV9; j_call: TRBJ2-1; cdr3_nt: TGTGCCAGCAGCGCAGGACGACTAGCGGGGGGCCCCAGCTCCTACAATGAGCAGTTCTTC; cdr3_aa: CASSAGRLAGGPSSYNEQFF
d_call: .; clone_size: .; v_call: TRBV9; j_call: TRBJ1-2; cdr3_nt: TGTGCCAGCACCGAATCGGGGGTGCGGTATGGCTACACCTTC; cdr3_aa: CASTESGVRYGYTF
d_call: TRBD1; clone_size: .; v_call: TRBV5-1; j_call: TRBJ1-1; cdr3_nt: TGCGCCAGCAGCTCGAGTCCCGGGACAGGGACTGAAGCTTTCTTT; cdr3_aa: CASSSSPGTGTEAFF
d_call: .; clone_size: .; v_call: TRBV3-1/TRBV3-2; j_call: TRBJ1-2; cdr3_nt: TGTGCCAGCAGCCAAGAAGCGGGACCCAACTATGGCTACACCTTC; cdr3_aa: CASSQEAGPNYGYTF
d_call: .; clone_size: .; v_call: TRBV2; j_call: TRBJ1-6; cdr3_nt: TGTGCCAGCAGTGAGGGTGGAGGGGATATCTCACCCCTCCACTTT; cdr3_aa: CASSEGGGDISPLHF
d_call: TRBD2; clone_size: .; v_call: TRBV4-3; j_call: TRBJ2-5; cdr3_nt: TGCGCCAGCAGCCAAGCGCTAGCGGTACAAGAGACCCAGTACTTC; cdr3_aa: CASSQALAVQETQYF
d_call: TRBD1; clone_size: .; v_call: TRBV29-1; j_call: TRBJ2-6; cdr3_nt: TGCAGCGCCCAGGGGGCGACAGGGACCTCTGGGGCCAACGTCCTGACTTTC; cdr3_aa: CSAQGATGTSGANVLTF
d_call: TRBD1; clone_size: .; v_call: TRBV7-8; j_call: TRBJ2-5; cdr3_nt: TGTGCCAGCAGCTTAAAAAGGACAGGACCGCAAGAGACCCAGTACTTC; cdr3_aa: CASSLKRTGPQETQYF
d_call: TRBD1; clone_size: .; v_call: TRBV9; j_call: TRBJ1-1; cdr3_nt: TGTGCCAGCAGCGCCATCCCAGGGGGTACTGAAGCTTTCTTT; cdr3_aa: CASSAIPGGTEAFF
d_call: TRBD2; clone_size: .; v_call: TRBV2; j_call: TRBJ2-3; cdr3_nt: TGTGCCAGCAGTGACGGGCCTAGCGGTAGCACAGATACGCAGTATTTT; cdr3_aa: CASSDGPSGSTDTQYF
d_call: TRBD1; clone_size: .; v_call: TRBV2; j_call: TRBJ1-6; cdr3_nt: TGTGCCACCCACCGGGACAGGTTACTTTCACCCCTCCACTTT; cdr3_aa: CATHRDRLLSPLHF
d_call: .; clone_size: .; v_call: TRBV7-2; j_call: TRBJ1-2; cdr3_nt: TGTGCCAGCAGCTTACGTCTGGGGAGGACCGACGCTACCTATGGCTACACCTTC; cdr3_aa: CASSLRLGRTDATYGYTF
d_call: TRBD2; clone_size: .; v_call: TRBV28; j_call: TRBJ2-7; cdr3_nt: TGTGCCACCAAACCGGAGGGGGTGACGGGGGGGCAGTACGAGCAGTACTTC; cdr3_aa: CATKPEGVTGGQYEQYF
d_call: .; clone_size: .; v_call: TRBV7-8; j_call: TRBJ2-6; cdr3_nt: TGTGCCAGCTCCCCAGTTTTCTCTGGGGCCAACGTCCTGACTTTC; cdr3_aa: CASSPVFSGANVLTF
d_call: .; clone_size: .; v_call: TRBV5-1; j_call: TRBJ1-2; cdr3_nt: TGCGCCAGCAGCTTCCGGGACAACAATGGCTACACCTTC; cdr3_aa: CASSFRDNNGYTF
d_call: .; clone_size: .; v_call: TRBV29-1; j_call: TRBJ1-6; cdr3_nt: TGCAGCGTAAAGGACAGCCTTGGTTCACCCCTCCACTTT; cdr3_aa: CSVKDSLGSPLHF
d_call: .; clone_size: .; v_call: TRBV29-1; j_call: TRBJ2-1; cdr3_nt: TGCAGCGTTGAAGATGTTAGCGGATACAATGAGCAGTTCTTC; cdr3_aa: CSVEDVSGYNEQFF
d_call: .; clone_size: .; v_call: TRBV6-6; j_call: TRBJ1-1; cdr3_nt: TGTGCCAGCAGTTTTGCGACGGGTAACACTGAAGCTTTCTTT; cdr3_aa: CASSFATGNTEAFF